The text below deals with one TCR beta chain. This was a deep-level run. It was across several immunoSEQ plates that each subset's genomic DNA was evenly split. The data were produced by immunoSEQ multiplex PCR, yet TCRdb's version contains in-frame clones alone and is incomplete. The sample yields 1.5 million to 2.5 million clones, over 85% seen once. The data stem from a study of shared clonotypes between healthy human individuals. Study-level background: CD4 naive and memory got three plates each, CD8 naive two, CD8 memory one.

The CDR3 extends over 14 amino acids. V was shortened by 3 bases and J by 7 bases, with 16 bases between the two germline ends. The germline V gene has CDR1 PRHDT and CDR2 FYEKMQ (reference sequence). It was CD45RO-negative cells, positively selected for CCR7, that made up naive CD8 cells, with terminally differentiated effector memory CD45RA+ cells excluded. This clonotype was sampled from a man aged 18 to 29 in good health. The sample taken for sequencing was naive CD8+ T cells sorted from blood. The J gene is TRBJ2-7, the V gene TRBV13; D may be TRBD2 (6 bases). The CDR3, as DNA: TGTGCCAGCAGCTTCAGGGACTCCGCCGGTGAGCAGTACTTC. This gives the protein CASSFRDSAGEQYF. The complete variable domain, with remaining parts taken from reference TRBV13 and TRBJ2-7, reads AAGVIQSPRHLIKEKRETATLKCYPIPRHDTVYWYQQGPGQDPQFLISFYEKMQSDKGSIPDRFSAQQFSDYHSELNMSSLELGDSALYFCASSFRDSAGEQYFGPGTRLTVT.